This record concerns one TCR beta chain sequence. Its antigen is unidentified. The data were taken from a study of CD8 T cells in ankylosing spondylitis. Notes on the study in general: In ankylosing spondylitis blood, a motif of seven to nine highly homologous TCR beta variants appeared characteristic.

TCRdb re-analysed the 5' RACE reads in MiXCR, keeping a single row per CDR3 protein. Of about 750,000 distinct CDR3 sequences listed, around a fifth are singletons. The CDR3 contains 10 residues. The V and J ends lost 6 bases and 8 bases respectively, with 7 bases between them. Germline-derived CDR1 and CDR2 are DFQATT and SNEGSKA (reference sequence). The clonotype comes from a male donor with ankylosing spondylitis. The chain uses TRBV20-1 and TRBJ1-4; D not resolved. Material for sequencing was blood, either unsorted or a sorted T cell fraction (not recorded which). The CDR3 DNA reads TGCAGTGCGGGCCGCGAAAAACTGTTTTTT. It specifies CSAGREKLFF.